These 4 T cell receptor beta chains were all obtained from the same sample, sequenced in a study of blood T cell repertoires in COVID-19. Assay used: immunoSEQ multiplex PCR; TCRdb lists only in-frame clones, some missing. Of 90,000 or so clones in the sample, 75% to 90% were seen once. The source material was peripheral blood. These receptors were collected from a man aged 60 to 75 with acute or convalescent COVID-19.

This clone was observed once. The CDR3 protein is CASSTKWPGQGFYEQYF. The CDR3 DNA sequence: TGTGCCAGCAGTACCAAATGGCCGGGACAGGGCTTCTACGAGCAGTACTTC. The rearrangement joins TRBV27 to TRBJ2-7; 9 bases map to TRBD1. Germline V gene lookup returns CDR1 MNHEY and CDR2 SMNVEV (reference sequence). This CDR3 is 17 amino acids long. Trimming took 5 bases from V and 3 from J; bases not matched to a gene: 14.

This chain joins TRBV5-1 and TRBJ2-3; a possible D gene is TRBD2 (5 bases). CDR1 and CDR2 from the germline V gene are SGHRS and YFSETQ. Trimming took 3 bases from V and 4 from J, leaving 12 bases between them. The CDR3 extends over 14 amino acids. The CDR3 protein is CASSYAGLPDTQYF. In DNA form, the CDR3 reads TGCGCCAGCAGCTATGCGGGTCTGCCAGATACGCAGTATTTT.

This sequence joins TRBV5-1 and TRBJ2-7; 9 bases are shared with TRBD2. Losses at the gene ends were 2 bases for V and 5 bases for J; bases not matched to a gene: 11. Germline loops: CDR1 SGHRS, CDR2 YFSETQ. The CDR3 runs to 16 residues. The CDR3: CASSFYLAGGRDEQYF. CDR3 coding DNA: TGCGCCAGCAGCTTTTATTTGGCGGGAGGGCGGGACGAGCAGTACTTC.

The V gene is TRBV7-6, the J gene TRBJ1-3, with D unclear. Germline V gene data show CDR1 as SGHVS and CDR2 as FNYEAQ. V dropped 1 base and J dropped 0 bases, with 13 bases sitting between them. The CDR3 is 17 amino acids. For the CDR3, the DNA is TGTGCCAGCAGCTTAGATCCGTTGCCGAGCTCTGGAAACACCATATATTTT. It specifies CASSLDPLPSSGNTIYF.